A selection of T cell receptor beta chains follows, all from one sample in a study of Graves' ophthalmopathy and Graves' hyperthyroidism. TCRdb analysed the multiplex PCR reads with MiXCR anew, one entry per CDR3 protein. The sample has roughly 160,000 distinct CDR3 sequences, under 45% seen once; the top ten hold about 9.5%. Sequencing was done on a sample of peripheral blood. The receptors were gathered from a man aged 25 to 40 with Graves' ophthalmopathy. Each CDR3 is given with its conserved first and last residue. A D gene is named only where the DNA matches it firmly. The listing skips clone size in some rows; elsewhere it reads once, few, many or a size class.

CDR3nt	CDR3aa	v_gene	j_gene	abundance	len	d_gene
TGTGCCAGCAGCCGGGACACGAATCAGCCCCAGCATTTT	CASSRDTNQPQHF	TRBV2	TRBJ1-5	many	13	.
TGTGCCAGCAGTCTCCAGGGTAAAGACTACGAGCAGTACTTC	CASSLQGKDYEQYF	TRBV6-2/TRBV6-3	TRBJ2-7	many	14	.
TGTGCCAGCAGTCTACTAGGGGTCCAAGAGACCCAGTACTTC	CASSLLGVQETQYF	TRBV12-3/TRBV12-4	TRBJ2-5	.	14	.
TGTGCCAGCACCAAGTCCCCCGGACACCAAGAAGCTTTCTTT	CASTKSPGHQEAFF	TRBV28	TRBJ1-1	many	14	.
TGTGCCAGCACCAGGGTGTGGCAAGAGACCCAGTACTTC	CASTRVWQETQYF	TRBV6-1	TRBJ2-5	few	13	.
TGTGCCAGCTCAAAGGACAGGGACTACGAGCAGTACTTC	CASSKDRDYEQYF	TRBV12-3/TRBV12-4	TRBJ2-7	many	13	TRBD1
TGCAGCACAAGGACCGGAATCCCCTATGGCTACACCTTC	CSTRTGIPYGYTF	TRBV29-1	TRBJ1-2	many	13	.
TGTGCCAGCAGTTACGGGCAGGGCGGTCAGCCCCAGCATTTT	CASSYGQGGQPQHF	TRBV6-2/TRBV6-3	TRBJ1-5	many	14	.
TGCAGTGCTACGACAGGGGGCGCCCCGGAGACCCAGTACTTC	CSATTGGAPETQYF	TRBV20-1	TRBJ2-5	many	14	TRBD1
TGCGCCAGCAGCTTGTCGGTGACTGCACAAGAGACCCAGTACTTC	CASSLSVTAQETQYF	TRBV5-1	TRBJ2-5	many	15	.
TGTGCCAGCTCACCACGGTCAACGGGCGCGGAGACCCAGTACTTC	CASSPRSTGAETQYF	TRBV18	TRBJ2-5	many	15	.
TGTGCCAGCAGCTTAGGCGAGGCGACCCAGCGCCCATATGGCTACACCTTC	CASSLGEATQRPYGYTF	TRBV7-8	TRBJ1-2	many	17	.
TGTGCCAGCAGCCGACAGGGGGCAGTGGATGGCTACACCTTC	CASSRQGAVDGYTF	TRBV4-2	TRBJ1-2	.	14	TRBD1
TGCAGCGTTGCGAAGGGGGATAGCAATCAGCCCCAGCATTTT	CSVAKGDSNQPQHF	TRBV29-1	TRBJ1-5	many	14	.
.	CASGLFGEGQGAKTQYF	TRBV12-5	TRBJ2-5	many	17	.
TGCAGTGCGAGGCGTGGTGAGACGGTTGCCAAAAACATTCAGTACTTC	CSARRGETVAKNIQYF	TRBV20-1	TRBJ2-4	many	16	.
TGTGCCAGCCGACGGACAGGGCAGGATTCACCCCTCCACTTT	CASRRTGQDSPLHF	TRBV13	TRBJ1-6	.	14	TRBD1
TGTGCCAGTAGTATAGGGGGGACAGGCATCTACGAGCAGTACTTC	CASSIGGTGIYEQYF	TRBV19	TRBJ2-7	many	15	TRBD1
TGCAGCGTTAATGACGGACAGGCCCTTCAACCCTATGGCTACACCTTC	CSVNDGQALQPYGYTF	TRBV29-1	TRBJ1-2	many	16	TRBD1
TGTGCCAGCAGTTTAGCCCTAGGGAATGGCTACACCTTC	CASSLALGNGYTF	TRBV27	TRBJ1-2	.	13	.
TGTGCCAGCATACCGTCGAAGGTCCAGGCCACTGAAGCTTTCTTT	CASIPSKVQATEAFF	TRBV6-1	TRBJ1-1	.	15	.
TGTGCCAGCAGCCCCGCAGGGGCCGTACTTAAGCCCCAGCATTTT	CASSPAGAVLKPQHF	TRBV12-3/TRBV12-4	TRBJ1-5	few	15	.
TGTGCCAGCACCCGGACAGGGGGGTACACTGAAGCTTTCTTT	CASTRTGGYTEAFF	TRBV27	TRBJ1-1	many	14	TRBD1
TGTGCCTGGACGACAGGTCGGAATCAGCCCCAGCATTTT	CAWTTGRNQPQHF	TRBV30	TRBJ1-5	many	13	.
TGTGCCAGCAGTTACCGGGACAGGGTCTACGAGCAGTATTTC	CASSYRDRVYEQYF	TRBV6-5	TRBJ2-7	many	14	TRBD1
TGTGCCAGCAGCCGCGATGGAAAGACTAGTTTGGGGAAGACCCAGTACTTC	CASSRDGKTSLGKTQYF	TRBV12-3/TRBV12-4	TRBJ2-5	.	17	.
TGTGCCAGCAGCGAAGGACTAGCGGGGGGGCTAGGGGAGCTGTTTTTT	CASSEGLAGGLGELFF	TRBV9	TRBJ2-2	.	16	TRBD2
TGTGCCAGCAGCTTGGCCCAGGGGGCCCTTCAGCCCCAGCATTTT	CASSLAQGALQPQHF	TRBV5-6	TRBJ1-5	.	15	TRBD1
TGTGCCAGCAGACCAGGCGGGACCTACGAGCAGTACTTC	CASRPGGTYEQYF	TRBV11-3	TRBJ2-7	many	13	.
TGTGCCAGCAGCCCCATTCTTACGACGGATGAAGCTTTCTTT	CASSPILTTDEAFF	TRBV12-3/TRBV12-4	TRBJ1-1	many	14	.
TGCAGTGCGCGGGACAGCGTGAACACTGAAGCTTTCTTT	CSARDSVNTEAFF	TRBV20-1	TRBJ1-1	.	13	TRBD1
TGTGCCAGCAGCGTGGGGGGACTAGGAGGTTCGGGGGAGCTGTTTTTT	CASSVGGLGGSGELFF	TRBV11-2	TRBJ2-2	many	16	TRBD2
TGTGCCAGCTCACCGGTCGGGACTGAAGCTTTCTTT	CASSPVGTEAFF	TRBV18	TRBJ1-1	many	12	.
TGTTCACCTCGACCTCAGGGGGAATCGCTGCCAAGTGTCAATCAGCCCCAGCATTTT	CSPRPQGESLPSVNQPQHF	TRBV24-1	TRBJ1-5	many	19	TRBD1
TGTGCCACCCTGACTACTTATCCTGGAAACACCATATATTTT	CATLTTYPGNTIYF	TRBV19	TRBJ1-3	.	14	.
TGTGCCAGTAGGACTAGGTCCGGGACTAGCAATCAGCCCCAGCATTTT	CASRTRSGTSNQPQHF	TRBV19	TRBJ1-5	.	16	.
TGTGCCAGCAGCGTAGCCGAGACTAGCGAAACAGATACGCAGTATTTT	CASSVAETSETDTQYF	TRBV9	TRBJ2-3	many	16	TRBD2
TGTGCCAGCAGTTTAGGGCGGCCTGAAGCTTTCTTT	CASSLGRPEAFF	TRBV12-3/TRBV12-4	TRBJ1-1	.	12	.
TGCAGTGCTAGGGAGACAGGGCTAAATGGCTACACCTTC	CSARETGLNGYTF	TRBV20-1	TRBJ1-2	many	13	TRBD1
TGTGCCACCTCCCCCGGAGCCTACGAGCAGTACTTC	CATSPGAYEQYF	TRBV28	TRBJ2-7	few	12	.
TGTGCCAGCAGCTTAGGTATGACAGCGCCCCAAGAGACCCAGTACTTC	CASSLGMTAPQETQYF	TRBV11-1	TRBJ2-5	many	16	.
TGTGCCAGCAGCCCTCGACAGGGGACTAACCAAGAGACCCAGTACTTC	CASSPRQGTNQETQYF	TRBV9	TRBJ2-5	many	16	.
TGTGCCAGCAGTCCGACAGGTCCTAACTATGGCTACACCTTC	CASSPTGPNYGYTF	TRBV6-1	TRBJ1-2	once	14	.